This T cell receptor beta chain was identified during a study of cytomegalovirus exposure and HLA in healthy donors. Study results and caveats: As was reported, the classifier diagnosed cytomegalovirus status with high specificity and sensitivity. TCR beta chains numbering more than 150 were designated cytomegalovirus-associated. Later examination showed HLA-associated TCR beta chains had greater clonal expansion than equally common others.

The PCR had 60 Vbeta and 13 Jbeta primers. Produced via immunoSEQ multiplex PCR; TCRdb's table is partial and in-frame only. The sample yields around 120,000 clones, over 60% seen once. This clone was recorded a few times. As yet, its antigen is unknown. This CDR3 spans 11 amino acids. Germline V gene sequence: CDR1 MNHNS, CDR2 SASEGT. V was cut by 6 bases and J by 7 bases, with 6 bases left in between. This receptor was obtained from a woman in her thirties in good health and CMV-seropositive. Sequenced input: PBMCs. This rearrangement joins TRBV6-1 to TRBJ2-2; no definite D call. CDR3 nucleotides: TGTGCCAGCAGCCCAGTCGGGGAGCTGTTTTTT. It encodes CASSPVGELFF.